This T cell receptor (beta chain) appears in the sequencing data of a study of blood T cell repertoires in COVID-19. On the study more broadly: Material from acute and convalescent COVID-19 was sourced from the United States, Italy and Spain. T cells, B-cell-depleted T cells, or PBMCs supplied cDNA or gDNA.

Seattle patients were enrolled during active infection and followed longitudinally. V lost 5 bases to trimming and J lost 8 bases, with 16 bases between them. Germline V CDR1 and CDR2: SGHNT, YYREEE (reference sequence). CDR3 length: 13 residues. Assay: immunoSEQ multiplex PCR; the TCRdb copy retains only in-frame clones and omits some. This table holds approximately 300,000 clones, 88% found once. This chain joins TRBV5-4 and TRBJ1-2; D is possibly TRBD1 (6 bases). The sequencing input was peripheral blood. The receptor's source is a woman between 25 and 40 years old with COVID-19, enrolled during active disease. CDR3 loop: CASSPQGPSGYTF. The DNA of the CDR3 is TGTGCCAGCAGTCCACAGGGTCCGTCAGGCTACACCTTC.